Presented here are 19 T cell receptor beta chains from one specimen sequenced in a study of blood T cell repertoires in COVID-19. Generated by immunoSEQ multiplex PCR, the TCRdb table keeps only in-frame clones and is missing some. The data contain around 70,000 clones, around 79% of them singletons. The material sequenced was peripheral blood. These receptor sequences come from a man aged 60-69 years with active or convalescent COVID-19.

This clone was detected only a few times. The chain employs TRBV24-1 and TRBJ1-1, with 7 bases matching TRBD1. Germline values: CDR1 KGHDR, CDR2 SFDVKD. V lost 4 bases and J lost 2; bases outside the gene matches: 6. The CDR3 extends over 15 amino acids. The CDR3 reads CATSEQGDPNTEAFF. The CDR3 nucleotides read TGTGCCACCAGTGAGCAGGGGGACCCAAACACTGAAGCTTTCTTT.

J is TRBJ2-5 and V is TRBV5-5; 13 nucleotides line up with TRBD2. With 4 bases clipped from V and 7 bases from J, the junction kept 10 bases outside the gene matches. The CDR3 totals 16 residues. Germline V CDR1 and CDR2: SGHKS, YYEKEE (reference sequence). Written as DNA, the CDR3 is TGTGCCAGCAGCGGAACTAGCGGGGGGGATGGTAGGACCCAGTACTTC. It is translated as CASSGTSGGDGRTQYF. Full variable domain (rest looked up from reference TRBV5-5 and TRBJ2-5): DAGVTQSPTHLIKTRGQQVTLRCSPISGHKSVSWYQQVLGQGPQFIFQYYEKEERGRGNFPDRFSARQFPNYSSELNVNALLLGDSALYLCASSGTSGGDGRTQYFGPGTRLLVL.

For this clone: The sample carries other DNA sequences with the same CDR3. The rearrangement uses TRBV7-3 and TRBJ2-1, with 14 positions matching TRBD2. The ends lost 3 bases at V and 8 bases at J; junction bases unmatched: 3. CDR3 length: 15 amino acids. The germline CDR1 and CDR2 sequences are SGHTA and FQGTGA. The CDR3 protein is CASSFGLAGGYEQFF. The CDR3 nucleotides read TGTGCCAGCAGCTTCGGACTAGCGGGGGGCTATGAGCAGTTCTTC. The variable domain in full, completed from reference TRBV7-3 and TRBJ2-1, reads GAGVSQTPSNKVTEKGKYVELRCDPISGHTALYWYRQSLGQGPEFLIYFQGTGAADDSGLPNDRFFAVRPEGSVSTLKIQRTERGDSAVYLCASSFGLAGGYEQFFGPGTRLTVL.

The genes are TRBV2 and TRBJ2-2, with D perhaps TRBD2 (5 bases). The CDR3 sequence is 15 residues long. Germline values: CDR1 SNHLY, CDR2 FYNNEI. The germline V and J ends were trimmed by 3 bases and 0 bases, with 8 bases remaining between them. CDR3 sequence reads: CASSEEVANTGELFF. CDR3 DNA: TGTGCCAGCAGTGAGGAGGTGGCGAACACCGGGGAGCTGTTTTTT.

The rearrangement uses TRBV9 and TRBJ1-4; perhaps TRBD1 as D (5 bases). V dropped 6 bases and J dropped 5 bases, with 14 bases sitting between them. Per the germline V gene, CDR1 is SGDLS and CDR2 is YYNGEE. The CDR3 is 14 amino acids. The CDR3 nucleotides are TGTGCCAGCAACTCGCAGGGAAGAAATGAAAAACTGTTTTTT. It translates to CASNSQGRNEKLFF.

About this clone: A much bigger clone sits one base away, suggesting this may be a read error. This chain uses TRBV19 with TRBJ2-2; D may be TRBD2 (6 bases). The CDR3 is 15 amino acids. CDR1 and CDR2 from the germline V gene are LNHDA and SQIVND (reference sequence). The V end was cut by 6 bases, the J end by 6 bases, with 17 bases between. The CDR3 DNA is TGTGCCAGTAGGAGGAGGGGCGGGCTCGCCGGGGAGCTGTTTTTT. Translated: CASRRRGGLAGELFF.

The chain is built from TRBV27 and TRBJ2-7; TRBD1 aligns across 9 bases. This CDR3 is 16 amino acids long. V lost 3 bases to trimming and J lost 1 base; unmatched junction nucleotides: 7. Per germline, CDR1 MNHEY and CDR2 SMNVEV (reference sequence). The CDR3 DNA reads as TGTGCCAGCAGTTTTCGGGTCGGGACAGGGTCCTACGAGCAGTACTTC. As protein: CASSFRVGTGSYEQYF.

The J gene is TRBJ1-2, the V gene TRBV7-6; D may be TRBD1 (6 bases). V lost 5 bases and J 4 bases, leaving 17 bases between the germline ends. Germline V gene lookup returns CDR1 SGHVS and CDR2 FNYEAQ. This CDR3 contains 15 residues. CDR3 amino acids: CASSPGAGVIYGYTF. The CDR3 DNA sequence: TGTGCCAGCAGCCCCGGGGCAGGGGTGATCTATGGCTACACCTTC.

The genes are TRBV3-1 (or the pseudogene TRBV3-2) and TRBJ2-5; D remains ambiguous. V dropped 1 base and J dropped 5 bases, with 8 bases sitting between them. This CDR3 spans 13 amino acids. The germline gives CDR1 LGHDT, CDR2 YNNKEL (reference sequence). The CDR3 DNA sequence: TGTGCCAGCAGCCAAGTACGACACGAGACCCAGTACTTC. This codes for CASSQVRHETQYF.

The genes are TRBV19 and TRBJ2-1, with 7 bases lining up with TRBD2. Trimming cost V 7 bases and J 0 bases; bases outside gene matches: 9. From germline, CDR1 is LNHDA and CDR2 SQIVND (reference sequence). This CDR3 comprises 16 residues. DNA of the CDR3: TGTGCCAGTACCCGATGGGGGGGTAGCTCCTACAATGAGCAGTTCTTC. It codes for CASTRWGGSSYNEQFF.

This chain connects TRBV10-3 to TRBJ2-7, with D possibly TRBD1 on 7 matching bases. The CDR3 contains 15 residues. Trimming pared 2 bases from V and 3 bases from J, leaving 14 bases between. Germline V gives CDR1 ENHRY, CDR2 SYGVKD. CDR3 sequence (DNA): TGTGCCATCAGTGAGCTGCGGGACAGCCTCTACGAGCAGTACTTC. Amino acid sequence: CAISELRDSLYEQYF.

CDR3 nucleotides: TGTGCCAGCAGTGTTACAGGGACCCAAGAGACCCAGTACTTC. It encodes CASSVTGTQETQYF. The V gene is TRBV6-6, the J gene TRBJ2-5; weak D call: TRBD1 (6 bases). V was shortened by 5 bases and J by 1 base, with 11 bases between the two germline ends. Germline values: CDR1 MNHNY, CDR2 SVGAGI (reference sequence). This CDR3 has 14 amino acids.

This clone has just one count. The rearrangement uses TRBV19 and TRBJ2-3, with 13 bases aligning to TRBD2. The CDR3 runs to 16 residues. Germline V CDR1 and CDR2: LNHDA, SQIVND (reference sequence). V lost 4 bases and J lost 1; bases outside the gene matches: 2. CDR3 sequence: CASSTGLAGGTDTQYF. The CDR3 coding sequence is TGTGCCAGTAGTACAGGACTAGCGGGAGGCACAGATACGCAGTATTTT.

The V gene is TRBV10-3, the J gene TRBJ2-3; TRBD2 might be the D (5 bases). V lost 0 bases, J lost 2 bases, and 15 bases lay in between. The CDR3 covers 17 residues. CDR1 and CDR2 (germline): ENHRY, SYGVKD. CDR3 nucleotides: TGTGCCATCAGTGAGTCGAGGACGCGGGCCAACACAGATACGCAGTATTTT. This codes for CAISESRTRANTDTQYF.

CDR3 loop: CASSLGQGARYGYTF. In nucleotides, the CDR3 is TGCGCCAGCAGCTTGGGACAGGGGGCCCGGTATGGCTACACCTTC. The chain combines TRBV5-1 with TRBJ1-2, with 10 bases identical to TRBD1. V shed 0 bases, J shed 5 bases, and the junction held 4 bases outside the gene matches. CDR1 is SGHRS and CDR2 is YFSETQ in the germline V gene. This CDR3 comprises 15 residues. Complete variable domain (other parts from reference TRBV5-1 and TRBJ1-2): KAGVTQTPRYLIKTRGQQVTLSCSPISGHRSVSWYQQTPGQGLQFLFEYFSETQRNKGNFPGRFSGRQFSNSRSEMNVSTLELGDSALYLCASSLGQGARYGYTFGSGTRLTVV.

The chain is built from TRBV16 and TRBJ1-1; 7 bases match TRBD1. This CDR3 spans 14 amino acids. The junction had 7 bases not matched to a gene; V was cut back by 5 bases and J by 4 bases. Germline assignment: CDR1 KGHSY and CDR2 FQNENV. The CDR3: CASSKDRVSTEAFF. CDR3 bases: TGTGCCAGCAGCAAAGACAGGGTAAGCACTGAAGCTTTCTTT.

This rearrangement joins TRBV15 to TRBJ1-2, with TRBD1 as a possible D gene (5 bases). The CDR3 totals 13 residues. The V end lost 6 bases, the J end lost 6 bases, and 14 bases lay between the germline ends. Germline CDR1 and CDR2: LNHNV and YYDKDF (reference sequence). CDR3 coding DNA: TGTGCCACCAGGGTGGGGCTAACCGATGGCTACACCTTC. This translates into CATRVGLTDGYTF.

The rearrangement links TRBV24-1 to TRBJ1-5; no clear D gene. The CDR3 length is 17 residues. V lost 1 base and J lost 2, with 14 bases in between. Germline CDR1 is KGHDR and CDR2 is SFDVKD. The CDR3 sequence: CATSDFNSWRGNQPQHF. CDR3 bases: TGTGCCACCAGTGATTTTAACAGCTGGAGGGGCAATCAGCCCCAGCATTTT.

The V and J genes are TRBV6-2 or TRBV6-3 and TRBJ1-1; 7 nucleotides agree with TRBD1. The germline CDR1 and CDR2 sequences are MNHEY and SVGEGT. Trimming cost V 5 bases and J 3 bases; bases outside gene matches: 12. CDR3 length: 16 residues. The CDR3 reads CASSTRQGIGDTEAFF. The CDR3 DNA follows: TGTGCCAGCAGTACCCGACAGGGAATCGGGGACACTGAAGCTTTCTTT.